These 7 T cell receptor beta chains share one sample of origin, sequenced in a study of cytomegalovirus exposure and HLA in healthy donors. Clones were sequenced by immunoSEQ multiplex PCR, and TCRdb holds only the in-frame ones, with some missing. This table has roughly 86,000 clones, about 95% appearing once. The specimen was PBMCs. These receptors were collected from a man between 18 and 35 years old in good health and CMV-seropositive.

The V call is TRBV29-1, the J call TRBJ2-7; 12 positions agree with TRBD2. The CDR3 covers 15 residues. Trimming cost V 0 bases and J 9 bases; bases outside gene matches: 9. CDR1 and CDR2 from the germline V gene are SQVTM and ANQGSEA. The CDR3 DNA follows: TGCAGCGTTGAAGATCGGCGGACTAGCGGGATGATGCAGTACTTC. Protein: CSVEDRRTSGMMQYF.

This rearrangement joins TRBV10-3 to TRBJ2-1; D might be TRBD2 (5 bases). This CDR3 spans 14 amino acids. Trimming took off 3 bases at V and 6 bases at J, with 12 bases between the two ends. The germline gives CDR1 ENHRY, CDR2 SYGVKD. CDR3 in DNA: TGTGCCATCAGTGAAGGATCTCGGGGCAATGAGCAGTTCTTC. The encoded protein is CAISEGSRGNEQFF.

The V gene is TRBV19, the J gene TRBJ2-3; 9 positions match TRBD1. V gave up 4 bases and J gave up 0 bases; unmatched junction bases: 11. Germline V gene data show CDR1 as LNHDA and CDR2 as SQIVND (reference sequence). This CDR3 is built from 18 residues. The CDR3 nucleotides read TGTGCCAGTAGTACGGACAGGGGACGTCTTTCTAGCACAGATACGCAGTATTTT. It codes for CASSTDRGRLSSTDTQYF. The full variable domain, in which reference TRBV19 and TRBJ2-3 provide the parts outside the CDR3, is DGGITQSPKYLFRKEGQNVTLSCEQNLNHDAMYWYRQDPGQGLRLIYYSQIVNDFQKGDIAEGYSVSREKKESFPLTVTSAQKNPTAFYLCASSTDRGRLSSTDTQYFGPGTRLTVL.

V and J are TRBV29-1 and TRBJ2-5; D perhaps matches TRBD2 (5 bases). Germline V lookup: CDR1 SQVTM, CDR2 ANQGSEA. The germline V and J ends were trimmed by 2 bases and 9 bases, with 16 bases remaining between them. This CDR3 contains 13 residues. The CDR3 here is CSVEWLGSGAQYF. CDR3 bases: TGCAGCGTTGAATGGTTGGGGAGTGGGGCCCAGTACTTC.

The gene calls are TRBV14 and TRBJ1-2, with D unclear. Trimming cost V 0 bases and J 5 bases, with 16 bases left between them. The CDR3 spans 16 residues. CDR1 is SGHDN and CDR2 is FVKESK in the germline V gene. In DNA, the CDR3 is TGTGCCAGCAGCCAAGATTCTCGGCCCGCCGGGTATGGCTACACCTTC. This encodes CASSQDSRPAGYGYTF.

The rearrangement links TRBV4-1 to TRBJ1-3; D is undetermined. CDR3 length: 15 amino acids. Germline loops: CDR1 MGHRA, CDR2 YSYEKL. Between the trimmed V and J ends, which lost 0 bases and 0 bases, there was a span of 6 bases. CDR3 region: CASSQDGISGNTIYF. CDR3 DNA: TGCGCCAGCAGCCAAGATGGCATCTCTGGAAACACCATATATTTT.

This chain links TRBV4-1 with TRBJ1-5; D perhaps matches TRBD1 (5 bases). The length of the CDR3 is 14 residues. Germline V lookup: CDR1 MGHRA, CDR2 YSYEKL. With 3 bases removed from V and 7 bases from J, the gap between germline ends came to 13 bases. CDR3 coding DNA: TGCGCCAGCAGCCACCGAGGGGAGGGGCAGCCCCAGCATTTT. Translating it yields CASSHRGEGQPQHF.